These 19 T cell receptor beta chains originate from one sample sequenced in a study of graft-versus-host responses after intestinal transplantation. Here immunoSEQ multiplex PCR was the method, and the copy in TCRdb shows in-frame clones only, minus some. The table shows 17,000 or so clones, with roughly nine tenths occurring only once. The sample consisted of bone marrow, taken around 130 days after transplant. These receptors were obtained from a human patient who received an intestinal transplant, so some T cells may come from the graft donor.

In its sample, this clone was seen once. The chain couples TRBV5-1 to TRBJ2-7; D is undetermined. This CDR3 has 14 residues. The germline V gene encodes CDR1 SGHRS and CDR2 YFSETQ. Trimming cost V 0 bases and J 4 bases, with 11 bases left between them. This CDR3 is CASSLGSVSYEQYF. The CDR3 region has the DNA TGCGCCAGCAGCTTGGGATCGGTATCGTACGAGCAGTACTTC.

The chain is built from TRBV6-5 and TRBJ1-2; D gene unclear. The germline V and J ends were trimmed by 7 bases and 0 bases, with 12 bases remaining between them. Looked up from germline, CDR1 is MNHEY and CDR2 is SVGAGI. The CDR3 loop spans 14 amino acids. CDR3 region: CASNLGRANYGYTF. Written as DNA, the CDR3 is TGTGCCAGCAACCTAGGGAGGGCTAACTATGGCTACACCTTC.

This chain joins TRBV2 and TRBJ2-1, with D perhaps TRBD1 (6 bases). CDR3 length: 13 residues. Trimming removed 2 bases from V and 6 bases from J, with 8 bases in between. Germline V gene lookup returns CDR1 SNHLY and CDR2 FYNNEI. The CDR3 DNA reads TGTGCCAGCAGTGAAAGAGGGGGCAATGAGCAGTTCTTC. Residues: CASSERGGNEQFF.

This rearrangement joins TRBV6-4 to TRBJ2-1; D ambiguous. Deletions cut 6 bases from V and 6 bases from J, with 24 bases between. The CDR3 has 17 amino acids. CDR1 is MRHNA and CDR2 is SNTAGT in the germline V gene. The DNA of the CDR3 is TGTGCCAGCAGGATGAAAGGGTCGGCCAACCAATGCAATGAGCAGTTCTTC. Amino acids: CASRMKGSANQCNEQFF.

This clone has only one observation. This CDR3 is CASSKRCESRKIFGYTF. CDR3 nucleotide sequence: TGTGCCAGCAGCAAGAGGTGTGAATCTCGAAAGATCTTTGGCTACACCTTC. The J gene is TRBJ1-2, the V gene TRBV7-6; D is unclear. This CDR3 is built from 17 residues. The germline gives CDR1 SGHVS, CDR2 FNYEAQ. The V gene lost 5 bases and the J gene lost 7 bases, with 26 bases spanning the gap. The entire variable domain, with the rest obtained from reference TRBV7-6 and TRBJ1-2, is as follows: GAGVSQSPRYKVTKRGQDVALRCDPISGHVSLYWYRQALGQGPEFLTYFNYEAQQDKSGLPNDRFSAERPEGSISTLTIQRTEQRDSAMYRCASSKRCESRKIFGYTFGSGTRLTVV.

The gene calls are TRBV12-5 and TRBJ1-4, with a tentative D call TRBD1 (6 bases). Germline values: CDR1 LGHNT, CDR2 FRNRAP. Trimming left V 3 bases short and J 8 bases short, with 19 bases between. The CDR3 has 16 residues. The CDR3 DNA follows: TGTGCTAGTGGTTTTACCGGGACATTGCTCCGGGAAAAACTGTTTTTT. Translated: CASGFTGTLLREKLFF. Using reference TRBV12-5 and TRBJ1-4 for the parts outside the CDR3, the full variable domain is DARVTQTPRHKVTEMGQEVTMRCQPILGHNTVFWYRQTMMQGLELLAYFRNRAPLDDSGMPKDRFSAEMPDATLATLKIQPSEPRDSAVYFCASGFTGTLLREKLFFGSGTQLSVL.

This clone has a single count. The rearrangement uses TRBV27 and TRBJ2-7; D is unclear. Trimming took off 0 bases at V and 4 bases at J, with 7 bases between the two ends. There are 13 residues in the CDR3. CDR1 MNHEY and CDR2 SMNVEV come from the germline V gene (reference sequence). CDR3 in amino acids: CASSLSIGYEQYF. The CDR3 nucleotides are TGTGCCAGCAGTTTATCAATCGGATACGAGCAGTACTTC.

The V and J genes are TRBV6-1 and TRBJ1-1; tentatively, D is TRBD1 (5 bases). This CDR3 has 13 amino acids. The V end was cut by 9 bases, the J end by 0 bases, with 11 bases between. Germline CDR1 and CDR2: MNHNS and SASEGT. The CDR3 here is CASRGFVNTEAFF. As DNA, the CDR3 is TGTGCCAGTAGGGGATTTGTGAACACTGAAGCTTTCTTT.

This chain links TRBV28 with TRBJ2-7, with D possibly called TRBD1 or TRBD2 (6 bases each). CDR1 and CDR2 (germline): MDHEN, SYDVKM. The CDR3 contains 15 residues. With 2 bases removed from V and 2 bases from J, the gap between germline ends came to 13 bases. DNA for the CDR3: TGTGCCAGCAGTTTAACGGGGGCGCGTACCTACGAGCAGTACTTC. This translates into CASSLTGARTYEQYF.

Note on this clone: This likely stems from a read error, as it lies one base from a far larger clone. The chain employs TRBV19 and TRBJ2-7, with TRBD1 matching over 8 bases. Germline loops: CDR1 LNHDA, CDR2 SQIVND (reference sequence). This CDR3 contains 14 residues. The CDR3 nucleotides read TGTACCAGTAGTATAACAGGGGGAATATACGAGCAGTACTTC. Translating it yields CTSSITGGIYEQYF. The full variable domain, with the rest looked up from reference TRBV19 and TRBJ2-7, is DGGITQSPKYLFRKEGQNVTLSCEQNLNHDAMYWYRQDPGQGLRLIYYSQIVNDFQKGDIAEGYSVSREKKESFPLTVTSAQKNPTAFYLCTSSITGGIYEQYFGPGTRLTVT.

The genes are TRBV6-5 and TRBJ1-1; D gene ambiguous. In germline, CDR1 is MNHEY, CDR2 SVGAGI. The CDR3 is made up of 13 amino acids. With 2 bases removed from V and 0 bases from J, the gap between germline ends came to 4 bases. CDR3: CASSYDVNTEAFF. CDR3 coding DNA: TGTGCCAGCAGTTACGACGTGAACACTGAAGCTTTCTTT.

V and J are TRBV27 and TRBJ1-1; weak D call: TRBD1 (5 bases). CDR1 MNHEY and CDR2 SMNVEV come from the germline V gene (reference sequence). V lost 4 bases, J lost 1 base, and 10 bases lay in between. The CDR3 is 14 residues long. The CDR3 region has the DNA TGTGCCAGCAGTTCGGGACTGGGGAACACTGAAGCTTTCTTT. It specifies CASSSGLGNTEAFF.

This chain links TRBV30 with TRBJ1-5, with D perhaps matching TRBD1 (5 bases). Germline values: CDR1 GTSNPN, CDR2 SVGIG (reference sequence). Trimming stripped 3 bases from V and 5 bases from J, with 17 bases between. The CDR3 length is 15 residues. As DNA, the CDR3 is TGTGCCTGGAGGGCCCGGGGGAGGCCTGATCAGCCCCAGCATTTT. Protein: CAWRARGRPDQPQHF. Together with reference TRBV30 and TRBJ1-5, the CDR3 gives the full variable domain: SQTIHQWPATLVQPVGSPLSLECTVEGTSNPNLYWYRQAAGRGLQLLFYSVGIGQISSEVPQNLSASRPQDRQFILSSKKLLLSDSGFYLCAWRARGRPDQPQHFGDGTRLSIL.

The V and J genes are TRBV29-1 and TRBJ2-1; tentatively, D is TRBD2 (6 bases). The CDR3 contains 13 residues. Germline V gene data show CDR1 as SQVTM and CDR2 as ANQGSEA. V was cut by 4 bases and J by 1 base, with 8 bases left in between. The CDR3 sequence: CSVGGGSYNEQFF. In DNA, the CDR3 is TGCAGCGTTGGGGGAGGATCCTACAATGAGCAGTTCTTC.

The V gene is TRBV7-9, the J gene TRBJ2-7; 7 bases map to TRBD1. After removal of 5 bases from V and 0 bases from J, the junction contained 13 bases not matched to a gene. The CDR3 spans 17 residues. Per the germline V gene, CDR1 is SEHNR and CDR2 is FQNEAQ (reference sequence). The chain's CDR3 is CASSGTGTGDSSYEQYF. The CDR3 nucleotides are TGTGCCAGCAGCGGTACGGGTACAGGGGATTCCTCCTACGAGCAGTACTTC.

V is TRBV11-2 and J is TRBJ2-7; TRBD1 agrees at 9 bases. The CDR3 consists of 16 residues. Losses at the gene ends were 5 bases for V and 0 bases for J; bases not matched to a gene: 8. Germline CDR1 SGHAT, CDR2 FQNNGV. Here the CDR3 reads CASSSRTGVLSYEQYF. The CDR3 region has the DNA TGTGCCAGCAGCAGTCGGACAGGGGTCCTCTCCTACGAGCAGTACTTC.

V and J are TRBV7-6 and TRBJ2-5, with D possibly being TRBD1 (5 bases). The tail of the sequence fits TRBJ2-7 better, so the J call may be wrong. Per germline, CDR1 SGHVS and CDR2 FNYEAQ. The CDR3 is 15 amino acids. This CDR3 reads CASSLGRVSEYEQYF. CDR3 in DNA: TGTGCCAGCAGCTTAGGCAGGGTGTCTGAATACGAGCAGTACTTC.

As to this clone: The CDR3 does not close with the conserved phenylalanine or tryptophan, likely indicating a read error. V is TRBV6-4 and J is TRBJ2-2, with 10 positions matching TRBD2. CDR1 is MRHNA and CDR2 is SNTAGT in the germline V gene. V trimming: 4 bases; J trimming: 1 base; junction bases outside the gene matches: 0. This CDR3 spans 15 amino acids. The CDR3 region has the DNA TGTGCCAGCAGTGCTAGCGGGGGGAACACCGGGGAGCTGTTTTCT. Translated: CASSASGGNTGELFS.

The rearrangement links TRBV5-1 to TRBJ1-2, with D perhaps matching TRBD1 (5 bases). The ends were cut back, 3 bases at V and 5 bases at J, with 11 bases in the middle. This CDR3 region has 13 residues. The germline V gene encodes CDR1 SGHRS and CDR2 YFSETQ. CDR3 bases: TGCGCCAGCAGCTCCCGACAGCCGTATGGCTACACCTTC. Residues: CASSSRQPYGYTF. The variable domain in full, completed from reference TRBV5-1 and TRBJ1-2, reads KAGVTQTPRYLIKTRGQQVTLSCSPISGHRSVSWYQQTPGQGLQFLFEYFSETQRNKGNFPGRFSGRQFSNSRSEMNVSTLELGDSALYLCASSSRQPYGYTFGSGTRLTVV.